A selection of T cell receptor beta chains follows, all from one sample in a study of blood T cell repertoires in COVID-19. Sequencing was performed with immunoSEQ multiplex PCR; in TCRdb, only in-frame clones are kept and a portion is missing. The profile shows under 130,000 clones, roughly 80% of them singletons. The sequenced sample consisted of peripheral blood. These receptor sequences come from a man aged 65 to 85 with active or convalescent COVID-19. Both conserved end residues are part of each CDR3. The D gene is left open where the match is weak. Clone size, where shown, is once, few, many, or a class for clones that have expanded.

v_call	clone_size	d_call	j_call	cdr3_aa	cdr3_nt
TRBV3-1/TRBV3-2	NA	NA	TRBJ2-1	CASSFRLDSYNEQFF	TGTGCCAGCAGCTTCCGACTAGACTCCTACAATGAGCAGTTCTTC
TRBV25-1	NA	NA	TRBJ1-3	CASSTLTQGINTIYF	TGTGCCAGCAGCACTTTAACCCAGGGTATAAACACCATATATTTT
TRBV2	NA	TRBD1	TRBJ2-7	CASSEFLGQGTPQYF	TGTGCCAGCAGTGAGTTCCTGGGACAGGGGACGCCGCAGTACTTC
TRBV5-1	NA	NA	TRBJ2-4	CASSLGGPLKNIQYF	TGCGCCAGCAGCTTGGGAGGTCCCCTCAAAAACATTCAGTACTTC
TRBV9	few	NA	TRBJ2-7	CASIRQGSYEQYF	TGTGCCAGCATCCGGCAGGGGTCCTACGAGCAGTACTTC
TRBV12-1	NA	NA	TRBJ1-1	CASSYSQGSTEAFF	TGTGCCAGCAGCTACTCCCAGGGTAGCACTGAAGCTTTCTTT
TRBV7-2	NA	TRBD2	TRBJ2-7	CASSFSEAGVDEQYF	TGTGCCAGCAGCTTTTCAGAAGCGGGAGTAGACGAGCAGTACTTC
TRBV9	NA	NA	TRBJ1-1	CASSVTGNTEAFF	TGTGCCAGCAGCGTAACAGGGAACACTGAAGCTTTCTTT
TRBV6-5	NA	TRBD1	TRBJ1-2	CASSYSGTVNYGYTF	TGTGCCAGCAGTTACTCGGGGACAGTTAACTATGGCTACACCTTC
TRBV6-2/TRBV6-3	NA	TRBD1	TRBJ2-7	CASSYEAYRGLEQYF	TGTGCCAGCAGTTACGAGGCGTACAGGGGGCTCGAGCAGTACTTC
TRBV28	NA	NA	TRBJ2-3	CASSTSTDTQYF	TGTGCCAGCTCAACTAGCACAGATACGCAGTATTTT
TRBV18	NA	TRBD1	TRBJ1-1	CASSLHQGAQMNTEAFF	TGTGCCAGCTCACTTCATCAGGGGGCGCAGATGAACACTGAAGCTTTCTTT
TRBV18	NA	NA	TRBJ1-3	CASSPPLRGVTGNTIYF	TGTGCCAGCTCACCACCGCTCAGGGGAGTAACTGGAAACACCATATATTTT
TRBV5-6	NA	NA	TRBJ2-7	CASSLLSAYEQYF	TGTGCCAGCAGCTTGTTATCCGCGTACGAGCAGTACTTC
TRBV9	NA	TRBD2	TRBJ2-3	CASSVVEGGPTDTQYF	TGTGCCAGCAGCGTAGTGGAGGGAGGGCCGACAGATACGCAGTATTTT
TRBV5-1	NA	NA	TRBJ2-1	CASSGLDEQFF	TGCGCCAGCTCGGGTCTGGATGAGCAGTTCTTC
TRBV30	NA	NA	TRBJ1-2	CAWSVLTANYGYTF	TGTGCCTGGAGTGTTTTGACAGCTAACTATGGCTACACCTTC
TRBV19	NA	NA	TRBJ2-7	CASSPRDRNYEQYF	TGTGCCAGTAGTCCGCGGGACAGAAACTACGAGCAGTACTTC
TRBV5-5	many	TRBD2	TRBJ2-7	CASSLVSGSYEQYF	TGTGCCAGCAGCTTGGTTAGCGGGAGCTACGAGCAGTACTTC
TRBV12-5	NA	TRBD1	TRBJ1-2	CASANEGTADGYTF	TGTGCTAGTGCCAACGAAGGGACAGCCGATGGCTACACCTTC
TRBV5-1	few	TRBD1	TRBJ2-1	CASSFSPGQGWSEQFF	TGCGCCAGCAGCTTCTCACCGGGACAGGGGTGGAGTGAGCAGTTCTTC
TRBV5-1	NA	TRBD1	TRBJ1-2	CASSLATGGDYGYTF	TGCGCCAGCAGCTTGGCTACAGGGGGCGACTATGGCTACACCTTC
TRBV7-2	NA	TRBD2	TRBJ2-3	CASGPSGGAFTDTQYF	TGTGCCAGCGGACCTAGCGGGGGAGCTTTCACAGATACGCAGTATTTT
TRBV5-1	NA	NA	TRBJ2-4	CASSSSDRNIQYF	TGCGCCAGCAGCTCGTCTGACAGAAACATTCAGTACTTC
TRBV5-1	once	NA	TRBJ1-5	CASSLDLGQPQHF	TGCGCCAGCAGTCTAGACCTAGGTCAGCCCCAGCATTTT
TRBV5-4	NA	TRBD2	TRBJ2-3	CASSPKQAGVTDTQYF	TGTGCCAGCAGCCCTAAGCAAGCGGGGGTAACAGATACGCAGTATTTT
TRBV19	NA	TRBD2	TRBJ2-1	CASTLQPGLEVSSYNEQFF	TGTGCCAGTACCCTACAACCGGGACTAGAGGTGTCATCCTACAATGAGCAGTTCTTC
TRBV3-1/TRBV3-2	NA	TRBD1	TRBJ1-6	CASSQVGTGGNSPLHF	TGTGCCAGCAGCCAAGTGGGGACAGGGGGAAATTCACCCCTCCACTTT
TRBV2	NA	TRBD1	TRBJ2-1	CASSEGGQGYNEQFF	TGTGCCAGCAGTGAAGGGGGACAGGGGTACAATGAGCAGTTCTTC
TRBV7-2	once	NA	TRBJ1-6	CASSFWRVGDSPLHF	TGTGCCAGCAGCTTCTGGAGAGTAGGGGATTCACCCCTCCACTTT
TRBV5-4	NA	TRBD1	TRBJ1-1	CASSSGQEEAFF	TGTGCCAGCAGCTCGGGACAGGAGGAAGCTTTCTTT
TRBV19	NA	TRBD2	TRBJ2-1	CASSIDGTSFNEQFF	TGTGCCAGTAGTATCGACGGGACTAGTTTTAATGAGCAGTTCTTC
TRBV6-1	NA	TRBD1	TRBJ1-5	CASSEATTGDQPQHF	TGTGCCAGCAGTGAAGCTACGACAGGGGATCAGCCCCAGCATTTT
TRBV7-8	NA	NA	TRBJ1-2	CASSRDSNYGYTF	TGTGCCAGCAGCCGGGACTCTAACTATGGCTACACCTTC
TRBV27	NA	NA	TRBJ1-1	CASSQRGHSITEAFF	TGTGCCAGCAGTCAGAGGGGACATAGTATCACTGAAGCTTTCTTT
TRBV19	few	NA	TRBJ1-4	CASSNQVLNEKLFF	TGTGCCAGTAGTAACCAGGTCCTTAATGAAAAACTGTTTTTT
TRBV6-2/TRBV6-3	few	TRBD2	TRBJ2-7	CASSIAGGLVEQYF	TGTGCCAGCAGTATAGCGGGGGGGCTTGTCGAGCAGTACTTC
TRBV7-6	NA	TRBD2	TRBJ2-3	CASRRLAGETDTQYF	TGTGCCAGCAGACGACTAGCGGGAGAGACAGATACGCAGTATTTT
TRBV24-1	NA	TRBD1	TRBJ2-2	CATRDRGTGELFF	TGTGCCACCAGGGACAGGGGAACCGGGGAGCTGTTTTTT
TRBV7-2	NA	TRBD2	TRBJ2-1	CASSSNLAGSTYNEQFF	TGTGCCAGCAGCTCAAACCTAGCGGGGTCGACCTACAATGAGCAGTTCTTC
TRBV5-1	NA	NA	TRBJ1-6	CASSLMDRANSPLHF	TGCGCCAGCAGCTTGATGGACAGAGCGAATTCACCCCTCCACTTT
TRBV5-1	NA	TRBD1	TRBJ1-3	CASSLMTGGSGNTIYF	TGCGCCAGCAGCTTAATGACAGGGGGCAGTGGAAACACCATATATTTT
TRBV11-3	NA	NA	TRBJ2-1	CASSLGLVPEQFF	TGTGCCAGCAGCTTAGGTCTAGTCCCTGAGCAGTTCTTC
TRBV2	NA	TRBD1	TRBJ1-6	CASNRGTGGSPLHF	TGTGCCAGCAACCGAGGGACAGGCGGTTCACCCCTCCACTTT
TRBV2	NA	TRBD2	TRBJ2-3	CASSRSGRVTDTQYF	TGTGCCAGCAGTCGAAGCGGGAGAGTCACAGATACGCAGTATTTT
TRBV5-4	NA	TRBD2	TRBJ2-3	CASRATSGNPTDTQYF	TGTGCCAGCAGGGCGACTAGCGGGAATCCCACAGATACGCAGTATTTT
TRBV12-3/TRBV12-4	NA	NA	TRBJ1-2	CASSLQEANGYTF	TGTGCCAGCAGTTTGCAGGAAGCAAATGGCTACACCTTC
TRBV4-1	NA	NA	TRBJ1-2	CASSQDRGGGYTF	TGCGCCAGCAGCCAAGATCGGGGGGGCGGCTACACCTTC
TRBV7-2	NA	NA	TRBJ1-5	CASSSTGWNQPQHF	TGTGCCAGCAGCTCGACAGGCTGGAATCAGCCCCAGCATTTT
TRBV28	NA	TRBD1	TRBJ1-5	CAIEDSGGNQPQHF	TGTGCCATCGAGGACTCAGGGGGAAATCAGCCCCAGCATTTT
TRBV12-3/TRBV12-4	NA	NA	TRBJ1-1	CASSYNEGEAFF	TGTGCCAGCAGTTATAACGAGGGTGAAGCTTTCTTT
TRBV5-1	once	NA	TRBJ1-1	CASSLQNANTEAFF	TGCGCCAGCAGCTTGCAGAATGCAAACACTGAAGCTTTCTTT